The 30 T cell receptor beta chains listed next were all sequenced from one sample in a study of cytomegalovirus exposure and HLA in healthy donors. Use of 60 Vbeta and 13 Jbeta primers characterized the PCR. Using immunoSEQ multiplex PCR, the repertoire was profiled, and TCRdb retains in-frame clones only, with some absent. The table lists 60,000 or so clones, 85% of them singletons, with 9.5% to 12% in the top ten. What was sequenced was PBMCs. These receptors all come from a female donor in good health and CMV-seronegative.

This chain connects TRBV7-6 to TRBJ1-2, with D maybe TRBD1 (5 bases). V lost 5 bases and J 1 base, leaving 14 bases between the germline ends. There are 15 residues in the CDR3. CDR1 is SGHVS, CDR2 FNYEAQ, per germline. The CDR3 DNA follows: TGTGCCAGCAGCCGAGGGGACTTGGATAACTATGGCTACACCTTC. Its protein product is CASSRGDLDNYGYTF.

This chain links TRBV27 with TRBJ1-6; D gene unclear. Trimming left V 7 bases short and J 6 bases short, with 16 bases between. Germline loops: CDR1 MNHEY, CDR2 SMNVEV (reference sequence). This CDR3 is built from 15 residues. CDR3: CASKVITDPNSPLHF. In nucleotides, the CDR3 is TGTGCCAGCAAGGTTATCACAGATCCTAATTCACCCCTCCACTTT.

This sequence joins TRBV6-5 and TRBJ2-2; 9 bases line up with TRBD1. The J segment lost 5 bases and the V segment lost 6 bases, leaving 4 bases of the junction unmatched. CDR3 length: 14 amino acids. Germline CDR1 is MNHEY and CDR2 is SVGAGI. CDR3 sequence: CASRRTGVTGELFF. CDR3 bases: TGTGCCAGCAGGAGGACAGGGGTAACCGGGGAGCTGTTTTTT.

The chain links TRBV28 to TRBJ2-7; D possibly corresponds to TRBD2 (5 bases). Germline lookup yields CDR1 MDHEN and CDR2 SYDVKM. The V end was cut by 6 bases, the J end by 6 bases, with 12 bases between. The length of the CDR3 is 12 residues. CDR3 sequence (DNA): TGTGCCAGCAGACAACTAGGCGGCGAGCAGTACTTC. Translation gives CASRQLGGEQYF.

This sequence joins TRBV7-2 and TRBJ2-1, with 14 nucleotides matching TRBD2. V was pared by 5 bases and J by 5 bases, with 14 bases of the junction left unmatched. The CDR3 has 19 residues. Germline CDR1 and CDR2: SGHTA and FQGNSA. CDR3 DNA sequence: TGTGCCAGCAGCGCACAGGCGCCGGGACTAGCGGGGGAAGACAATGAGCAGTTCTTC. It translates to CASSAQAPGLAGEDNEQFF.

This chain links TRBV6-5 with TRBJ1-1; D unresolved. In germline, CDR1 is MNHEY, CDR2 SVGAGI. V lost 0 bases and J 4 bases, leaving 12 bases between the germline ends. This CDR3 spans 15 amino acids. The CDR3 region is CASSYSIAGATEAFF. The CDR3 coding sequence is TGTGCCAGCAGTTACTCGATTGCGGGAGCCACTGAAGCTTTCTTT.

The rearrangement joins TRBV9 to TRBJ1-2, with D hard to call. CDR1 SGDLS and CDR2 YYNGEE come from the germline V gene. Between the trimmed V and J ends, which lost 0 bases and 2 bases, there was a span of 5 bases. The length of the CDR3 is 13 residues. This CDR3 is CASSVGLNYGYTF. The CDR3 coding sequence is TGTGCCAGCAGCGTAGGACTGAACTATGGCTACACCTTC.

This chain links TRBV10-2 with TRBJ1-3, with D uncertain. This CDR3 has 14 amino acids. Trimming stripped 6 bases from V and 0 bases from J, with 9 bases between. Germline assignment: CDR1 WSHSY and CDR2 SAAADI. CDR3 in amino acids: CASRASFSGNTIYF. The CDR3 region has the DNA TGCGCCAGCAGGGCATCTTTCTCTGGAAACACCATATATTTT.

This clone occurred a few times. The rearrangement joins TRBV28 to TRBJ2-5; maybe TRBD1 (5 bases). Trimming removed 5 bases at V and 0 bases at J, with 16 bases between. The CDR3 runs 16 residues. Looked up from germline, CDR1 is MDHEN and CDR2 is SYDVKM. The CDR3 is CASSPIQGLNQETQYF. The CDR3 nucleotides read TGTGCCAGCAGTCCGATTCAGGGCTTAAACCAAGAGACCCAGTACTTC.

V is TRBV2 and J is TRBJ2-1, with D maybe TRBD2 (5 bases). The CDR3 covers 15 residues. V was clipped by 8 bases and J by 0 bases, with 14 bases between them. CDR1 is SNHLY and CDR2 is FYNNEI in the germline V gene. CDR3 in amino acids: CASDYLGSSYNEQFF. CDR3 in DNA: TGTGCCAGCGACTACCTCGGTAGCTCCTACAATGAGCAGTTCTTC.

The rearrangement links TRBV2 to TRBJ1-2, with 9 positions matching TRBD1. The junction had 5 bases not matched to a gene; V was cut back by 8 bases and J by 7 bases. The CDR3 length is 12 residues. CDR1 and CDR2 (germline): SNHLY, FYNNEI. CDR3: CASHRGRSGYTF. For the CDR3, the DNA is TGTGCCAGCCACAGGGGGCGGAGTGGCTACACCTTC.

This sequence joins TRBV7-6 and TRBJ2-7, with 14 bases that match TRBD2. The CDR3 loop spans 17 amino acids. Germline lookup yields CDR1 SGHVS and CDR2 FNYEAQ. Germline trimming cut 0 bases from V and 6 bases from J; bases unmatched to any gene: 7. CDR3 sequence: CASSLASTSGGAGEQYF. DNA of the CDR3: TGTGCCAGCAGCTTAGCCTCGACTAGCGGGGGGGCGGGCGAGCAGTACTTC.

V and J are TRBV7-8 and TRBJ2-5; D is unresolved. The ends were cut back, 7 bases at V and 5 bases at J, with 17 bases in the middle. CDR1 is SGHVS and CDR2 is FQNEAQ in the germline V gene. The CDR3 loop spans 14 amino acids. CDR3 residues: CASTPPGGMETQYF. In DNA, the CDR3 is TGTGCCAGCACCCCCCCAGGTGGCATGGAGACCCAGTACTTC.

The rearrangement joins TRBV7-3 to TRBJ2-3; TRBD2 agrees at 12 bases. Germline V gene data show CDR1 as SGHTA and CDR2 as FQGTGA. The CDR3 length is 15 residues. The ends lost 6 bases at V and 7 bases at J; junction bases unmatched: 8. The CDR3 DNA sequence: TGTGCCAGCAGTTTCCTAGCGGGGGGGCTATATACGCAGTATTTT. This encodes CASSFLAGGLYTQYF.

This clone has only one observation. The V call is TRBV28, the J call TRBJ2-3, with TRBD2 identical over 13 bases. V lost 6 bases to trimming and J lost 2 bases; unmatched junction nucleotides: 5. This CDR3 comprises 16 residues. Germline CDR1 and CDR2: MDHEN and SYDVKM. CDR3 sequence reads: CASSQLAGGPTDTQYF. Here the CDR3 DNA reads TGTGCCAGCAGCCAACTAGCGGGAGGGCCCACAGATACGCAGTATTTT. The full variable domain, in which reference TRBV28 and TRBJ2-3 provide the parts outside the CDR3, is DVKVTQSSRYLVKRTGEKVFLECVQDMDHENMFWYRQDPGLGLRLIYFSYDVKMKEKGDIPEGYSVSREKKERFSLILESASTNQTSMYLCASSQLAGGPTDTQYFGPGTRLTVL.

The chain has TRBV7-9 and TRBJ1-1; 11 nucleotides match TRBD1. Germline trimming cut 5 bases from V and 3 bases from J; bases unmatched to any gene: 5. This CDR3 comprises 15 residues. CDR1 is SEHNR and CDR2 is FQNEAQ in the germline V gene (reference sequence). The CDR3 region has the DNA TGTGCCAGCAGCCGAGGACAGGGGGCAGACACTGAAGCTTTCTTT. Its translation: CASSRGQGADTEAFF.

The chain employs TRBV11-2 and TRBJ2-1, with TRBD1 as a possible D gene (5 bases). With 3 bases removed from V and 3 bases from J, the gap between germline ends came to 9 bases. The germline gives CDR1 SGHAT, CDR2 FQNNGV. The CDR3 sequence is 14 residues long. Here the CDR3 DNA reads TGTGCCAGCAGCTTCAGGGTAATCTACAATGAGCAGTTCTTC. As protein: CASSFRVIYNEQFF. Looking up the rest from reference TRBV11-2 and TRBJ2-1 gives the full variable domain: EAGVAQSPRYKIIEKRQSVAFWCNPISGHATLYWYQQILGQGPKLLIQFQNNGVVDDSQLPKDRFSAERLKGVDSTLKIQPAKLEDSAVYLCASSFRVIYNEQFFGPGTRLTVL.

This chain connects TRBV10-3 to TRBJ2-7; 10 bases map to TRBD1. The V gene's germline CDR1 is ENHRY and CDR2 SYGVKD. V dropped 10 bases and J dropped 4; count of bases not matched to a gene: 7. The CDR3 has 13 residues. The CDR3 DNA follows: TGTGCCACCGGACAGGGGGGGGCGTACGAGCAGTACTTC. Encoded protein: CATGQGGAYEQYF.

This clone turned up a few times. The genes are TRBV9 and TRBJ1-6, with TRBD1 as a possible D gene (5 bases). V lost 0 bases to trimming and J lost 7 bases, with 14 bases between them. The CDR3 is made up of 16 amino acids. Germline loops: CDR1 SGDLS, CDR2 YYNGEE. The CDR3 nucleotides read TGTGCCAGCAGCGTAGGGAGTCGGCAGGGAAATTCACCCCTCCACTTT. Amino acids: CASSVGSRQGNSPLHF.

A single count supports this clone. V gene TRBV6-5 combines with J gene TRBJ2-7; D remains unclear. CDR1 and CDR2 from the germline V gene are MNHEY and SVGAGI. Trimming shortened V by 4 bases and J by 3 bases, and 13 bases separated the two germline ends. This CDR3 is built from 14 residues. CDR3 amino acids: CASSLVGPNYEQYF. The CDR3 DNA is TGTGCCAGCAGTTTGGTTGGGCCAAACTACGAGCAGTACTTC.

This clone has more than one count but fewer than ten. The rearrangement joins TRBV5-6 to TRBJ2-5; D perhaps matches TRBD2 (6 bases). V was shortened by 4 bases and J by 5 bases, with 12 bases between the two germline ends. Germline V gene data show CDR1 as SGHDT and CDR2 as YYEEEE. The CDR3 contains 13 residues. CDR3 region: CASSDSGGETQYF. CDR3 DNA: TGTGCCAGCAGCGATAGTGGGGGGGAGACCCAGTACTTC.

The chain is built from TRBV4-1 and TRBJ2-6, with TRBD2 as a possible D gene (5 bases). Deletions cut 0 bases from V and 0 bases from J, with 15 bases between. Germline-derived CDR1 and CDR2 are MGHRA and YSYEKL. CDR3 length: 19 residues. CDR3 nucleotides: TGCGCCAGCAGCCAAGAGGGCCGGGGTGGGCCCTCTGGGGCCAACGTCCTGACTTTC. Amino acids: CASSQEGRGGPSGANVLTF.

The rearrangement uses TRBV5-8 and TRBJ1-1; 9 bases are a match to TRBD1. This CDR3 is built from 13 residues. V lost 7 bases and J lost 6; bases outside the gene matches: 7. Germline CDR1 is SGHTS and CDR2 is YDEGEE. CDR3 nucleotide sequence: TGTGCCAGCTCCACAGGGGGCAGGCCTGAAGCTTTCTTT. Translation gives CASSTGGRPEAFF.

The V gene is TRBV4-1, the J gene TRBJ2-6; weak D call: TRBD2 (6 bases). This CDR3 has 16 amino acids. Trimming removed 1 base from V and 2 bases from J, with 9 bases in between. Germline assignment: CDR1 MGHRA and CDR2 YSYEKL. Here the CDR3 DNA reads TGCGCCAGCAGCCAAGGTGGCGGGGCTGGGGCCAACGTCCTGACTTTC. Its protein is CASSQGGGAGANVLTF.

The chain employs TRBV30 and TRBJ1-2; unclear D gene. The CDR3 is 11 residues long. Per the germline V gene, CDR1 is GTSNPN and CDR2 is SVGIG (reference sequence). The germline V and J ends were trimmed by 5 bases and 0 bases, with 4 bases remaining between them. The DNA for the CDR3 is TGTGCCTGGTTAGCTAACTATGGCTACACCTTC. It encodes CAWLANYGYTF.

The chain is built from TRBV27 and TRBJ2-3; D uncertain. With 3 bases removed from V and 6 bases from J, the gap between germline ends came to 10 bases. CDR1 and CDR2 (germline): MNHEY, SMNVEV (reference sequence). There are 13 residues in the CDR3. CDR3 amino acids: CASSFGVADTQYF. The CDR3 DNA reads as TGTGCCAGCAGTTTTGGTGTGGCCGATACGCAGTATTTT.

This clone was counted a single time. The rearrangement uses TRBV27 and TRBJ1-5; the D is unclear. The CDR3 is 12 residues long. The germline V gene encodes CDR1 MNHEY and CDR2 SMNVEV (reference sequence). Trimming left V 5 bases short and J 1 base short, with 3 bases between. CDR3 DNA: TGTGCCAGCAGTCGGAGCAATCAGCCCCAGCATTTT. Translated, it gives CASSRSNQPQHF.

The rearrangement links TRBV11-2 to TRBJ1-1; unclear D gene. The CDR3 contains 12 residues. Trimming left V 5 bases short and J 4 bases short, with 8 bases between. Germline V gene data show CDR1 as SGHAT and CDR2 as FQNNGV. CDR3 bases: TGTGCCAGCAGCCCCTCGAGCACTGAAGCTTTCTTT. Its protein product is CASSPSSTEAFF.

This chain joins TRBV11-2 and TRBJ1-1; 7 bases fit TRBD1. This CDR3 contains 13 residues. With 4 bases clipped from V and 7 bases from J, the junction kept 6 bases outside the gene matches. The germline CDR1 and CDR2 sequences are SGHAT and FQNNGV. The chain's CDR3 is CASSSDRANEAFF. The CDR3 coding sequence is TGTGCCAGCAGCTCAGACAGGGCTAATGAAGCTTTCTTT.

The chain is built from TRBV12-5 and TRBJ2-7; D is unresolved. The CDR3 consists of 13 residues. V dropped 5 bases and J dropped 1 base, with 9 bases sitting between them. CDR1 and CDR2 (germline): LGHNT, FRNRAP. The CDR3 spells CASGRDWSYEQYF. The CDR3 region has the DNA TGTGCTAGTGGTCGAGACTGGTCCTACGAGCAGTACTTC.